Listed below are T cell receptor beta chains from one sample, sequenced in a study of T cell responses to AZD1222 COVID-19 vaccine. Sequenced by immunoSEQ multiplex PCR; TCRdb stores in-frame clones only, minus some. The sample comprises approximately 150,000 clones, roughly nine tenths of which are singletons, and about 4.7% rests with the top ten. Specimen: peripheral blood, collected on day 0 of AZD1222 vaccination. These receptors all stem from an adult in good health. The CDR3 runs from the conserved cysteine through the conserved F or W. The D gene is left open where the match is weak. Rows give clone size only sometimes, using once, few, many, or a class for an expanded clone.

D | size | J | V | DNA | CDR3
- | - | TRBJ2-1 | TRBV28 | TGTGCCAGCAGCCTCACATCCGGGGCGAGGGGCAATGAGCAGTTCTTC | CASSLTSGARGNEQFF
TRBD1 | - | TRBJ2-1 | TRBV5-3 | TGTGCCAGAAGCTTGGATGGACAGGGGGCGCCTGAGCAGTTCTTC | CARSLDGQGAPEQFF
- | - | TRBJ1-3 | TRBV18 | TGTGCCAGCTCACCCGACGAGACAGGCGGAAACACCATATATTTT | CASSPDETGGNTIYF
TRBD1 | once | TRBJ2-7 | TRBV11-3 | TGTGCCAGCAGCTTAAGGACAGGTCGGGGACAGCGGCACCCCGGCTACGAGCAGTACTTC | CASSLRTGRGQRHPGYEQYF
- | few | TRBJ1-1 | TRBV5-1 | TGCGCCAGCAGCCTCGCCCCACAGGGGAACACTGAAGCTTTCTTT | CASSLAPQGNTEAFF
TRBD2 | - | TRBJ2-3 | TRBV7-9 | TGTGCCAGCCGTAGGGCTAGCGGGACTAGCACAGATACGCAGTATTTT | CASRRASGTSTDTQYF
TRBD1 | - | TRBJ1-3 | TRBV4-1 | TGCGCCAGCAGCCAAGGACAGGGTGGAAACACCATATATTTT | CASSQGQGGNTIYF
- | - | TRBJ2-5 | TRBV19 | TGTGCCAGTAGTATAGCCGGCAAAGGGACCCAGTACTTC | CASSIAGKGTQYF
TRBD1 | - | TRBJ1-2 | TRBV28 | TGTGCCAGCAGGCCGACAGGGGTAGGGTACACCTTC | CASRPTGVGYTF
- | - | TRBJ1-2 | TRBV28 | TGTGCCAGCAGCCCACAAGGGCGGGGGCACTATGGCTACACCTTC | CASSPQGRGHYGYTF
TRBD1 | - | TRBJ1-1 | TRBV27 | TGTGCCAGCAGCCGCAGGGGGGTGAACACTGAAGCTTTCTTT | CASSRRGVNTEAFF
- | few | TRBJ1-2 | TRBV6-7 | TGTGCCAGCAGTTACTCGGGAAGGCGGGGAGGCTATGGCTACACCTTC | CASSYSGRRGGYGYTF
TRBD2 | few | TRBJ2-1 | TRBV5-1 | TGCGCCAGCAGCTTGAGTCCAGCGGGAGGGCCCTACAATGAGCAGTTCTTC | CASSLSPAGGPYNEQFF
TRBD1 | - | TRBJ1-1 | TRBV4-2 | TGTGCCAGCAGCCAAGCCCCGACAGGGACTGACACTGAAGCTTTCTTT | CASSQAPTGTDTEAFF
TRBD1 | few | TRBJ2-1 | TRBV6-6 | TGTGCCAGCAGTTACTCCGGGACAGGGGGAAATGAGCAGTTCTTC | CASSYSGTGGNEQFF
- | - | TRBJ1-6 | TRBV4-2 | TGTGCCAGCAGCCGGGACCTCGGGGGTAATTCACCCCTCCACTTT | CASSRDLGGNSPLHF
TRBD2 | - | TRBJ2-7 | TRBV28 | TGTGCCAGCAGTTCCTATACCACTAGCGGGAGAACCGGCTACGAGCAGTACTTC | CASSSYTTSGRTGYEQYF
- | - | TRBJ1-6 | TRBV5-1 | TGCGCCAGCAGCTTGGAGGGGGGCGCTTATAATTCACCCCTCCACTTT | CASSLEGGAYNSPLHF
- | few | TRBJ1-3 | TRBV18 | TGTGCCAGCTCACCGGATAAAATCAATTCATTGAGGGGAAACACCATATATTTT | CASSPDKINSLRGNTIYF
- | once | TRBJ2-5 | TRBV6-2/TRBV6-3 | TGTGCCAGCAGTTACGGACCTCCGGCAGTACAGTACTTC | CASSYGPPAVQYF
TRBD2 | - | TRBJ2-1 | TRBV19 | TGTGCCAGTAATATGGGAACAGGGGAGGCAGCGGGAGGATTCTCACATGAGCAGTTCTTC | CASNMGTGEAAGGFSHEQFF
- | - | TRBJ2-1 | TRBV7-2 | TGTGCCAGCAGCTTATTGCGACAGAGCGATGAGCAGTTCTTC | CASSLLRQSDEQFF
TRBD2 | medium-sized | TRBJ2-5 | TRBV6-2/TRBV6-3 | TGTGCCAGCAGCCTACTAGCGGAGAACCAAGAGACCCAGTACTTC | CASSLLAENQETQYF
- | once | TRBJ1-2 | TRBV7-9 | TGTGCCAGCAGCTCCAGATCCCGAGGGCAGGGTGGTGGCTACACCTTC | CASSSRSRGQGGGYTF
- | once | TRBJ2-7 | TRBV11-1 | TGTGCCAGCAGCCGAGTCGGACGTACCTACGAGCAGTACTTC | CASSRVGRTYEQYF
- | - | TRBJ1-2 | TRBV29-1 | TGCAGCGTTGTGTGGGGAAGTTGGGGCTACACCTTC | CSVVWGSWGYTF
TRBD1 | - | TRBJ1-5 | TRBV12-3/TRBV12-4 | TGTGCCAGCAGTCGGGACAGGGATCAGCCCCAGCATTTT | CASSRDRDQPQHF
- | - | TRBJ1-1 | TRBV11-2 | TGTGCCAGCAGCTTAGAATTTGGGAAGAAGAACACTGAAGCTTTCTTT | CASSLEFGKKNTEAFF
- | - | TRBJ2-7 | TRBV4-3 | TGCGCCAGCAGCCCCTTGAGGGCTAGCTACGAGCAGTACTTC | CASSPLRASYEQYF
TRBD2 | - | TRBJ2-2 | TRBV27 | TGTGCCAGCAGTTTATCGAGATCGGGAGGGGACACCGGGGAGCTGTTTTTT | CASSLSRSGGDTGELFF
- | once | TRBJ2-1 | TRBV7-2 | TGTGCCAGCAGCTTAGGGGGGGCGTCCTACAATGAGCAGTTCTTC | CASSLGGASYNEQFF
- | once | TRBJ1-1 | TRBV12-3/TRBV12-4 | TGTGCCAGCAGTTTAGATCGTCAGTCCGAAGCTTTCTTT | CASSLDRQSEAFF
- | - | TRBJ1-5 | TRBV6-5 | TGTGCCAGCAGGATTAGAGCAAATCAGCCCCAGCATTTT | CASRIRANQPQHF
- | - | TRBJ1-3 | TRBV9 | TGTGCCAGCAGCGTATCAGGGCTTAAAAGTGGAAACACCATATATTTT | CASSVSGLKSGNTIYF
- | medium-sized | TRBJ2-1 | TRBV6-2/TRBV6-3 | TGTGCCAGCAGTCATGGGCATGAGCAGTTCTTC | CASSHGHEQFF
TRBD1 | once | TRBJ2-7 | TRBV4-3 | TGCGCCAGCAGCCGGGACAGGGGTTACGAGCAGTACTTC | CASSRDRGYEQYF
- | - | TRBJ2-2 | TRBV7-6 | TGTGCCAGCAGTTTTCAACCTCAGGGTAGGGGCACCGGGGAGCTGTTTTTT | CASSFQPQGRGTGELFF
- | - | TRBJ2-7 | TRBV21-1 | TGTGCCAGCAGCAAATTACGTAGGACAGGGGTCGCTGGGAATTCCTACGAGCAGTACTTC | CASSKLRRTGVAGNSYEQYF
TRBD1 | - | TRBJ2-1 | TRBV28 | TGTGCCAGCAGACCCCCGACAGGGTCCTACAATGAGCAGTTCTTC | CASRPPTGSYNEQFF
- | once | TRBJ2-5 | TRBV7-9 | TGTGCCAGCAGCTTACTTGGAGTCACCCAGTACTTC | CASSLLGVTQYF
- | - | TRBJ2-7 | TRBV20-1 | TGCAGTGCTAGTACCCGGACGACCTCCGAGCAGTACTTC | CSASTRTTSEQYF
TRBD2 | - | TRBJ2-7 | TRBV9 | TGTGCCAGCAGCCAGACGTCTAGCGGGGGTTCCTACGAGCAGTACTTC | CASSQTSSGGSYEQYF
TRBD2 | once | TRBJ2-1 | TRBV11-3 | TGTGCCAGCACCCTTAGGAGCGGGAGAGATGAGCAGTTCTTC | CASTLRSGRDEQFF
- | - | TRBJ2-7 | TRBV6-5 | TGTGCCAGCGGGGGGTTTCGCTACGAGCAGTACTTC | CASGGFRYEQYF
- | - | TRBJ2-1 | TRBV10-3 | TGTGCCATCAGTGACGGAAGCAATGAGCAGTTCTTC | CAISDGSNEQFF
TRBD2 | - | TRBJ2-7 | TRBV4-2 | TGTGCCAGCAGCCAGGAGACTAGCGGATACTACGAGCAGTACTTC | CASSQETSGYYEQYF
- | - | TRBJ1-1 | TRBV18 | TGTGCCAGCTCACCACCGTCAGGCCTGAACACTGAAGCTTTCTTT | CASSPPSGLNTEAFF
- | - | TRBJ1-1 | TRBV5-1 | TGCGCCAGCAGAAGATCAGCGAGCAAGAACACTGAAGCTTTCTTT | CASRRSASKNTEAFF
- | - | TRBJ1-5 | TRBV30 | TGTGCCTGGAGTGTGGACGCCCGTGCTAATCAGCCCCAGCATTTT | CAWSVDARANQPQHF
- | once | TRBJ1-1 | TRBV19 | TGTGCCAGTAGCAATCCCCGAGGGCCGGGGAACACTGAAGCTTTCTTT | CASSNPRGPGNTEAFF
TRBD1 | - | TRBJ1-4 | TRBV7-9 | TGTGCCAGCAGCATGCCCGGGACAGGGACTCAACTGTTTTTT | CASSMPGTGTQLFF
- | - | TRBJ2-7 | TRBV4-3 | TGCGCCAGCAGCCAAGATCCCCGGTTTGAGCAGTACTTC | CASSQDPRFEQYF
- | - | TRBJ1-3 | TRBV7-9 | TGTGCCAGCAGCTTGGCAGGGGGAAACACCATATATTTT | CASSLAGGNTIYF
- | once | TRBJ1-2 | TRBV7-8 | TGTGCCAGCAGCTTATACGAGAGGGGGTTCACCTTC | CASSLYERGFTF
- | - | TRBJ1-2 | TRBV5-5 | TGTGCCAGCAGCTTCCGCCTAGAACGCTACACCTTC | CASSFRLERYTF
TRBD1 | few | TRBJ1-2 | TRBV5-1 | TGCGCCAGCAGCTTGCAATCGGGAGGGGGCAAGAACTATGGCTACACCTTC | CASSLQSGGGKNYGYTF
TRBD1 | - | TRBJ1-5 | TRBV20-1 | TGCAGTGCTAGTGTCGCGGCGGGGACAGGGGATCAGCCCCAGCATTTT | CSASVAAGTGDQPQHF
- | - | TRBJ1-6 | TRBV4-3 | TGCGCCAGCAGCCAAACAACACAGAAAAATTCACCCCTCCACTTT | CASSQTTQKNSPLHF
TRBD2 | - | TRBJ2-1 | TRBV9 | TGTGCCAGCAGCGTAGTGTCCGGGGGACTAGCGTCCCATGAGCAGTTCTTC | CASSVVSGGLASHEQFF